A single sample gave rise to the 9 T cell receptor beta chains below, sequenced in a study of T cell changes during pregnancy in multiple sclerosis. Only in-frame clones appear in the TCRdb table, and some are missing; sequencing was by immunoSEQ multiplex PCR. The sample lists tens of thousands of clones; about 92% were seen once. Sequences were derived from peripheral blood, sampled in the third trimester of pregnancy. These receptors all stem from a female donor in good health, enrolled as a control in a pregnancy study.

J is TRBJ1-6 and V is TRBV7-6; D perhaps matches TRBD1 (6 bases). This CDR3 region has 15 residues. Germline CDR1 is SGHVS and CDR2 is FNYEAQ. V was clipped by 2 bases and J by 10 bases, with 15 bases between them. CDR3 coding DNA: TGTGCCAGCAGCTTATCCGGCGGGGGGCTCTCACCCCTCCACTTT. Translated, it gives CASSLSGGGLSPLHF. Full variable domain (missing parts from reference TRBV7-6 and TRBJ1-6): GAGVSQSPRYKVTKRGQDVALRCDPISGHVSLYWYRQALGQGPEFLTYFNYEAQQDKSGLPNDRFSAERPEGSISTLTIQRTEQRDSAMYRCASSLSGGGLSPLHFGNGTRLTVT.

The chain couples TRBV28 to TRBJ1-2; D ambiguous. The V end lost 1 base, the J end lost 3 bases, and 9 bases lay between the germline ends. The CDR3 sequence is 14 residues long. Germline V gene sequence: CDR1 MDHEN, CDR2 SYDVKM. The CDR3 bases are TGTGCCAGCAGTTTATTTCAGGAAGACTATGGCTACACCTTC. This gives the protein CASSLFQEDYGYTF.

CDR3 loop: CASSPGQASQETQYF. In DNA, the CDR3 is TGTGCCAGCAGCCCAGGACAGGCCTCCCAAGAGACCCAGTACTTC. This sequence joins TRBV11-2 and TRBJ2-5; 7 bases align to TRBD1. In germline, CDR1 is SGHAT, CDR2 FQNNGV. The J segment lost 1 base and the V segment lost 5 bases, leaving 7 bases of the junction unmatched. The CDR3 contains 15 residues.

The chain links TRBV4-2 to TRBJ2-5, with 10 bases fitting TRBD2. Germline V gene data show CDR1 as LGHNA and CDR2 as YNFKEQ. Germline trimming cut 4 bases from V and 5 bases from J; bases unmatched to any gene: 4. CDR3 length: 14 amino acids. The CDR3 sequence: CASSRAGGPETQYF. The CDR3 DNA is TGTGCCAGCAGCCGAGCGGGGGGGCCTGAGACCCAGTACTTC.

The chain uses TRBV30 and TRBJ2-3; D remains ambiguous. V was clipped by 3 bases and J by 0 bases, with 4 bases between them. There are 12 residues in the CDR3. Germline loops: CDR1 GTSNPN, CDR2 SVGIG (reference sequence). CDR3 protein: CAWSGSTDTQYF. For the CDR3, the DNA is TGTGCCTGGAGCGGGAGCACAGATACGCAGTATTTT. Full variable domain (remainder filled in from reference TRBV30 and TRBJ2-3): SQTIHQWPATLVQPVGSPLSLECTVEGTSNPNLYWYRQAAGRGLQLLFYSVGIGQISSEVPQNLSASRPQDRQFILSSKKLLLSDSGFYLCAWSGSTDTQYFGPGTRLTVL.

The chain employs TRBV2 and TRBJ2-7, with unresolved D. The V and J ends lost 0 bases and 4 bases respectively, with 4 bases between them. Per the germline V gene, CDR1 is SNHLY and CDR2 is FYNNEI. The CDR3 has 12 amino acids. The CDR3 DNA reads as TGTGCCAGCAGTGAAGCGGCATACGAGCAGTACTTC. This encodes CASSEAAYEQYF.

The genes are TRBV27 and TRBJ1-4, with TRBD1 as a possible D gene (5 bases). V lost 7 bases and J lost 7, with 13 bases in between. Germline CDR1 MNHEY, CDR2 SMNVEV (reference sequence). CDR3 length: 13 amino acids. The CDR3 here is CASTGGTAEKLFF. In DNA, the CDR3 is TGTGCCAGCACCGGGGGGACGGCTGAAAAACTGTTTTTT.

The chain links TRBV19 to TRBJ1-4; no definite D call. This CDR3 has 12 residues. Germline V gene lookup returns CDR1 LNHDA and CDR2 SQIVND (reference sequence). Trimming left V 5 bases short and J 5 bases short, with 6 bases between. CDR3 sequence reads: CASSRGNEKLFF. CDR3 DNA: TGTGCCAGTAGTCGCGGAAATGAAAAACTGTTTTTT.

This chain uses TRBV27 with TRBJ1-1; no clear D. The length of the CDR3 is 13 residues. V shed 8 bases and J shed 0 bases, with 10 bases lying between them. CDR1 MNHEY and CDR2 SMNVEV come from the germline V gene (reference sequence). DNA for the CDR3: TGTGCCAGCCAACGGAGTCTGAACACTGAAGCTTTCTTT. This gives the protein CASQRSLNTEAFF.